This TCR beta chain was observed in a study of shared clonotypes between healthy human individuals. The CDR3 contains 14 residues. The ends lost 1 base at V and 10 bases at J; junction bases unmatched: 8. The germline V gene encodes CDR1 SGHNT and CDR2 YENEEA. Sequenced by immunoSEQ multiplex PCR; TCRdb stores in-frame clones only, minus some. The profile shows roughly 1,100,000 clones, about three quarters of them singletons. This receptor was identified in a young man in good health. Sequencing was carried out using memory CD4+ T cells sorted from blood. Subset reported: CD45RA-negative fraction. The genes are TRBV11-3 and TRBJ2-7; 9 bases align to TRBD2. The CDR3 is CASSLGFSGSPQYF. In DNA form, the CDR3 reads TGTGCCAGCAGCTTAGGTTTTAGCGGGAGTCCCCAGTACTTC.